A single sample is the source of the 2 T cell receptor beta chains below, sequenced in a study of T-cell reconstitution after alpha-beta-depleted transplantation in children (dated by TCRdb to the mid-2010s). Library method: PCR. Instrument on record: Illumina HiSeq 2500. To normalize quantification of the TCRbeta repertoire, the TCR libraries were built with molecular barcoding that relied on unique molecular identifiers. The public reads were reanalyzed by TCRdb: fastp trimming at Q25, MiXCR alignment, in-frame beta chains only. Rows are unified per CDR3 protein, each entry keeping the most common DNA and genes. The sample contains about a million distinct CDR3 sequences, about 26% of them found a single time. Of the sample, over 25% falls within the top ten clones. This specimen's treatment or condition label, per the study, means: allogeneic hematopoietic cell transplantation with graft depleted of TCRalphabeta T cells and CD19 B cells.

The specimen was PBMCs, mostly from graft donor cells, collected 360 days after TCRalphabeta/CD19-depleted stem cell transplant. Receptors were obtained from a boy less than two years old who had a stem cell transplant for SCID, so the T cells may come from the graft donor.

The chain has TRBV29-1 and TRBJ2-5; TRBD1 matches at 7 bases. CDR1 and CDR2 from the germline V gene are SQVTM and ANQGSEA. Unmatched junction bases numbered 12, after V lost 8 bases and J lost 6 bases. CDR3 length: 13 amino acids. The CDR3 protein is CSISRTGGKTQYF. CDR3 DNA sequence: TGCAGCATCTCTCGGACAGGTGGAAAGACCCAGTACTTC.

V and J are TRBV20-1 and TRBJ2-5; D might be TRBD2 (7 bases). Germline CDR1 and CDR2: DFQATT and SNEGSKA (reference sequence). The CDR3 has 14 residues. The V gene lost 0 bases and the J gene lost 3 bases, with 11 bases spanning the gap. The CDR3 sequence: CSAREGGAEETQYF. The CDR3 coding sequence is TGCAGTGCTAGAGAAGGGGGGGCGGAAGAGACCCAGTACTTC.